This T cell receptor beta chain was retrieved from a study of blood T cell repertoires in COVID-19. On the study more broadly: The United States, Italy and Spain provided the acute and convalescent COVID-19 samples.

Assay: immunoSEQ multiplex PCR; the TCRdb copy retains only in-frame clones and omits some. The sample lists around 250,000 clones, 88% occurring once. This CDR3 contains 15 residues. V lost 5 bases and J lost 3, with 15 bases in between. Germline loops: CDR1 MNHEY, CDR2 SVGAGI. Participants' own reports of clinical history determined their cohort assignment. The TCR comes from a woman in her thirties or forties with acute COVID-19. The specimen was PBMCs or T cells enriched from blood (not recorded which). The rearrangement uses TRBV6-5 and TRBJ2-3; unclear D gene. CDR3 in amino acids: CASSPRPRSTDTQYF. The CDR3, as DNA: TGTGCCAGCAGTCCCCGCCCTAGATCGACAGATACGCAGTATTTT.